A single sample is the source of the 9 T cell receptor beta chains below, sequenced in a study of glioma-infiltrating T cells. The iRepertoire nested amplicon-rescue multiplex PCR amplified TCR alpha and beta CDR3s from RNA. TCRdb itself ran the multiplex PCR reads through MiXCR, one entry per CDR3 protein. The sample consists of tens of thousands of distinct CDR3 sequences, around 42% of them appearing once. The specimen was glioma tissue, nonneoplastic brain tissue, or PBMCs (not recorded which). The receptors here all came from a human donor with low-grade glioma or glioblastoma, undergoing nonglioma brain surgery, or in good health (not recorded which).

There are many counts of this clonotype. CDR3: CASSLDGQGFGYTF. In nucleotides, the CDR3 is TGTGCCAGCAGCTTGGACGGACAGGGGTTTGGCTACACCTTC. This chain connects TRBV5-4 to TRBJ1-2; the match to TRBD1 covers 9 bases. The CDR3 totals 14 residues. J gave up 7 bases and V 0 bases, and 4 bases lay outside the gene matches. Germline CDR1 is SGHNT and CDR2 is YYREEE (reference sequence).

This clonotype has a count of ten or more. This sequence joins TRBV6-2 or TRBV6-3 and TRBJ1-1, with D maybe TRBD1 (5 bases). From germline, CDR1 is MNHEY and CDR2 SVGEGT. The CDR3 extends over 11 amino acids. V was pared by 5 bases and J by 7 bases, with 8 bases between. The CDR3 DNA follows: TGTGCCAGCAGTCGACAGTTTGAAGCTTTCTTT. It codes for CASSRQFEAFF.

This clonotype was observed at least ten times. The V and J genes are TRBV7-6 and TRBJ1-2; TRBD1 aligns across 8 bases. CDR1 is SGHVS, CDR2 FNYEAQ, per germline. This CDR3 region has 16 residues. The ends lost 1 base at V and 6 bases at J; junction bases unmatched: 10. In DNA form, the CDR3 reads TGTGCCAGCAGCTTAGGGCCCCGTGGACAGGGAGATGGCTACACCTTC. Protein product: CASSLGPRGQGDGYTF. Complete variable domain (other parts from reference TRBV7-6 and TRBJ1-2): GAGVSQSPRYKVTKRGQDVALRCDPISGHVSLYWYRQALGQGPEFLTYFNYEAQQDKSGLPNDRFSAERPEGSISTLTIQRTEQRDSAMYRCASSLGPRGQGDGYTFGSGTRLTVV.

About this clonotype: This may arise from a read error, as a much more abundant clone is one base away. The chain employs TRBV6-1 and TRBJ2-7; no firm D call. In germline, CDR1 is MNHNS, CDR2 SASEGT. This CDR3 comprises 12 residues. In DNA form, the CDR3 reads TGTGCCAGCAGCCCCGACATTGGCGAGCAGCACTTC. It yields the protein CASSPDIGEQHF.

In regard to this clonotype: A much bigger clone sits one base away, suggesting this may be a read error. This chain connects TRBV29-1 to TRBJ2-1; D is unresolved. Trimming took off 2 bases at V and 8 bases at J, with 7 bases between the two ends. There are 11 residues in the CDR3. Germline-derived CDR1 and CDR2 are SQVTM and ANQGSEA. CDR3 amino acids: CSVEPYDEQFF. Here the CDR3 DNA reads TGCAGCGTTGAACCTTACGATGAGCAGTTCTTC.

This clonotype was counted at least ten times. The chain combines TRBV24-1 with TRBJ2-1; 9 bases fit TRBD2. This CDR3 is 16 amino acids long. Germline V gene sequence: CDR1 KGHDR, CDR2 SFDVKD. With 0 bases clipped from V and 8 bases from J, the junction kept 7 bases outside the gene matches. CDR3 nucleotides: TGTGCCACCAGTGATTTGGGTCTAGCGGGACTGGATGAGCAGTTCTTC. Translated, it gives CATSDLGLAGLDEQFF.

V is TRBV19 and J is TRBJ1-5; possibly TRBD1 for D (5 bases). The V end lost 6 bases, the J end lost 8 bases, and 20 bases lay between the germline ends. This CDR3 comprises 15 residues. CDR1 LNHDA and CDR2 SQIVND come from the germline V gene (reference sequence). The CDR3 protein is CASRSWDGRDKPQHF. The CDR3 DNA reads TGTGCCAGTAGATCCTGGGACGGACGGGATAAGCCCCAGCATTTT.

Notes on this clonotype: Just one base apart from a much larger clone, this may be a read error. CDR3 nucleotide sequence: TGTGCCAGCAGCTTAGCGCAGGGCCACACAGATACGCGGTATTTT. Its translation: CASSLAQGHTDTRYF. V usage is TRBV11-1 and J usage is TRBJ2-3; a weak D match, TRBD1 (5 bases). This CDR3 has 15 amino acids. CDR1 is SGHAT, CDR2 FQDESV, per germline (reference sequence). The whole variable domain, remainder taken from reference TRBV11-1 and TRBJ2-3, is EAEVAQSPRYKITEKSQAVAFWCDPISGHATLYWYRQILGQGPELLVQFQDESVVDDSQLPKDRFSAERLKGVDSTLKIQPAELGDSAMYLCASSLAQGHTDTRYFGPGTRLTVL.

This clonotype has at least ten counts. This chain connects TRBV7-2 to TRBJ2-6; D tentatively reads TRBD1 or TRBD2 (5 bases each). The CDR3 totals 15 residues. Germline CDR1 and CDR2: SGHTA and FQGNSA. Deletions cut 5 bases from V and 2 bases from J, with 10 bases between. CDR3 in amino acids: CASSIGTTGANVLTF. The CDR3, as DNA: TGTGCCAGCAGCATAGGGACCACTGGGGCCAACGTCCTGACTTTC.